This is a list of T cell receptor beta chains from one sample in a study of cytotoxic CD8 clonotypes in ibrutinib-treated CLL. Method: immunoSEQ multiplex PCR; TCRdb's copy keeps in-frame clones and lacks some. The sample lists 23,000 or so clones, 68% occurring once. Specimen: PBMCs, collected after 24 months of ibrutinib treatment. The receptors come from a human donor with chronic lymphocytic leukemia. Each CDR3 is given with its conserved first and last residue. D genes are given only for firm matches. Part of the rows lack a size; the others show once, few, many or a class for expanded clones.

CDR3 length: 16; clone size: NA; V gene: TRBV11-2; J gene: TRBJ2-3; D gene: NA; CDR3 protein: CASSFGSQQVLDTQYF; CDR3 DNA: TGTGCCAGCAGCTTTGGGAGCCAACAAGTCCTGGATACGCAGTATTTT
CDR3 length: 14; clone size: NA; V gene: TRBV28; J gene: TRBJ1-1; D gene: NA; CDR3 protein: CASSLPTGSLKAFF; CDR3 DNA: TGTGCCAGCTCACTTCCTACTGGCAGCTTGAAGGCTTTCTTT
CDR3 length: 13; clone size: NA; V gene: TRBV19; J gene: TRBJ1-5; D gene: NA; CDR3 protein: CASSIRLGQPQHF; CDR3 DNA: TGTGCCAGTAGTATACGGCTCGGTCAGCCCCAGCATTTT
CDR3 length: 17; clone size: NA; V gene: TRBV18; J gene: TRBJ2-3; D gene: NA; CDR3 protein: CASSPPWEKSGTDTQYF; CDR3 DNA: TGTGCCAGCTCACCACCCTGGGAGAAATCGGGTACAGATACGCAGTATTTT
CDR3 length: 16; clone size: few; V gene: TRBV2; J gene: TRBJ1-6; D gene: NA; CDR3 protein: CASSLDGPRTNSPLHF; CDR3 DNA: TGTGCCAGCAGTTTAGACGGGCCTCGGACAAATTCACCCCTCCACTTT
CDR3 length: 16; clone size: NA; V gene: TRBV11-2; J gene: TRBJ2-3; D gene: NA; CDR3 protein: CASSPGFSGGTDTQYF; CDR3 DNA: TGTGCCAGCAGTCCAGGTTTCTCTGGGGGGACAGATACGCAGTATTTT
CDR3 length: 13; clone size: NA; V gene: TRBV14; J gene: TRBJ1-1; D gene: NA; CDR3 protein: CASSQNQGTEAFF; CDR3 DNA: TGTGCCAGCAGCCAAAACCAGGGCACTGAAGCTTTCTTT
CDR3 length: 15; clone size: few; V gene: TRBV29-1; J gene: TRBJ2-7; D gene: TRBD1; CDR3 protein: CSVLGSGTGTYEQYF; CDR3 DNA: TGCAGCGTTCTAGGTTCCGGGACAGGGACCTACGAGCAGTACTTC
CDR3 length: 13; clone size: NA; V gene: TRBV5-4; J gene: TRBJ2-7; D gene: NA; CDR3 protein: CASSFGRNYEQYF; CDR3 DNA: TGTGCCAGCAGCTTCGGACGGAACTACGAGCAGTACTTC
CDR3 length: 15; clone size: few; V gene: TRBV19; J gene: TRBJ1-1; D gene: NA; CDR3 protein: CASSTPGRLNTEAFF; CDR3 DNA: TGTGCCAGTAGTACCCCGGGACGGTTAAACACTGAAGCTTTCTTT
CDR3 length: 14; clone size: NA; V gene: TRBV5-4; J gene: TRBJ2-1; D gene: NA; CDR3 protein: CASSQGRRGNEQFF; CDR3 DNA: TGTGCCAGCAGCCAGGGTCGCCGGGGCAATGAGCAGTTCTTC
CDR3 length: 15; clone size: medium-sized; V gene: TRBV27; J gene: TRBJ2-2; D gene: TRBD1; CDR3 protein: CASSPWTGNTGELFF; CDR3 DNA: TGTGCCAGCAGTCCCTGGACAGGGAACACCGGGGAGCTGTTTTTT
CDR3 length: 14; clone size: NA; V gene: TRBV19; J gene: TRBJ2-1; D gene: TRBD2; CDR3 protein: CASSTGLAVNEQFF; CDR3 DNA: TGTGCCAGTAGTACCGGACTAGCCGTTAATGAGCAGTTCTTC
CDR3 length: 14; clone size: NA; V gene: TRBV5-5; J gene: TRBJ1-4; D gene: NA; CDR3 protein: CASSLFNQNEKLFF; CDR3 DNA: TGTGCCAGCAGCTTGTTTAACCAGAATGAAAAACTGTTTTTT
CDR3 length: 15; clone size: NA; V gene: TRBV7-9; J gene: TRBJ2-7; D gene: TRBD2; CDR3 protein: CASSVERGGGNEQYF; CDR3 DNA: TGTGCCAGCAGCGTTGAGCGCGGCGGGGGGAACGAGCAGTACTTC
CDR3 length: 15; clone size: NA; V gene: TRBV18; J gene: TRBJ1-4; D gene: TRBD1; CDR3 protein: CASHGNRGRNEKLFF; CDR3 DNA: TGTGCCAGCCACGGGAACAGGGGGAGGAATGAAAAACTGTTTTTT
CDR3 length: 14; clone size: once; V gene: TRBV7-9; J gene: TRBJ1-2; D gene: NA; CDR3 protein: CASSSGSTNYGYTF; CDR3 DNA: TGTGCCAGCAGCTCAGGGTCAACTAACTATGGCTACACCTTC
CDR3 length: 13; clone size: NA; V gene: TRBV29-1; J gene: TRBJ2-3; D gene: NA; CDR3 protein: CSVAVGLGDTQYF; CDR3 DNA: TGCAGCGTTGCTGTGGGGTTAGGGGATACGCAGTATTTT
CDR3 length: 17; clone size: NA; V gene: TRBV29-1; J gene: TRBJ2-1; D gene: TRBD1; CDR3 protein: CSVRPGTGGAYDNEQFF; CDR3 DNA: TGCAGCGTTCGGCCCGGGACAGGGGGTGCATACGACAATGAGCAGTTCTTC
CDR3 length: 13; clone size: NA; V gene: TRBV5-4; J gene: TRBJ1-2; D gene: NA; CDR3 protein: CASSKSPNYGYTF; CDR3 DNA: TGTGCCAGCAGCAAAAGCCCCAACTATGGCTACACCTTC
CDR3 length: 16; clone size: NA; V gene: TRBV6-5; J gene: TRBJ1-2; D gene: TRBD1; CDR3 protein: CASSSLPGQGNYGYTF; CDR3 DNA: TGTGCCAGCAGTTCCCTACCGGGACAGGGGAACTATGGCTACACCTTC
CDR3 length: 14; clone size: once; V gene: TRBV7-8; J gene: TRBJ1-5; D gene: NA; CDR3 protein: CASSSSDRSQPQHF; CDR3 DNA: TGTGCCAGCAGCTCCTCGGACAGATCTCAGCCCCAGCATTTT
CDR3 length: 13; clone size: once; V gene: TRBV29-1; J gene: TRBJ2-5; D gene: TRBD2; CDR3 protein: CSTSGGGLETQYF; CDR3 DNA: TGCAGCACTAGCGGGGGGGGCCTTGAGACCCAGTACTTC
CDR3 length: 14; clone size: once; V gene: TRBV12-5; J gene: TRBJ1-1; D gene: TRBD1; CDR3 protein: CASGLRDSFTEAFF; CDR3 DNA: TGTGCTAGTGGTCTCCGGGACAGCTTCACTGAAGCTTTCTTT
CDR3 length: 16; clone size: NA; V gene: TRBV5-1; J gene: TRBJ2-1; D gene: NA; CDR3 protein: CASSRLDVTSYNEQFF; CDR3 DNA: TGCGCCAGCAGCAGACTAGACGTAACCTCCTACAATGAGCAGTTCTTC
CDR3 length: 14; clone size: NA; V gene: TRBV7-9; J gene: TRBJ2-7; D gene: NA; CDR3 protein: CASSPKEASYEQYF; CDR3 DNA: TGTGCCAGCAGCCCAAAAGAGGCGTCCTACGAGCAGTACTTC
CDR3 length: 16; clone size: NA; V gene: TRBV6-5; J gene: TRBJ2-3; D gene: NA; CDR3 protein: CASSYHQITRADTQYF; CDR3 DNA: TGTGCCAGCAGTTACCACCAAATAACAAGGGCAGATACGCAGTATTTT
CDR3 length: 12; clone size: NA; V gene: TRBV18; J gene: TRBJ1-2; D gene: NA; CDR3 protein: CASSPLTAGYTF; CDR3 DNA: TGTGCCAGCTCGCCACTCACAGCCGGCTACACCTTC
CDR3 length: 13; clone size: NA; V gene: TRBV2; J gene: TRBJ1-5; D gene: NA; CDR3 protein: CASSVDGAGTQHF; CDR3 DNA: TGTGCCAGCAGTGTGGACGGCGCGGGGACCCAGCATTTT
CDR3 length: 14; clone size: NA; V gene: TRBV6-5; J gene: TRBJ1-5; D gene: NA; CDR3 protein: CASSNRREDQPQHF; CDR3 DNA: TGTGCCAGCAGTAACCGTCGGGAGGATCAGCCCCAGCATTTT